This T cell receptor beta chain was retrieved from a study of blood T cell repertoires in COVID-19. Across the study: The United States, Italy and Spain provided the acute and convalescent COVID-19 samples.

How the authors handled the data: Estimates of nucleated cell counts were drawn from the amplification of reference gene primers. Generated by immunoSEQ multiplex PCR, the TCRdb table keeps only in-frame clones and is missing some. That table furnishes V, J and clone size, whereas the DNA furnished D and trimming. Altogether roughly 400,000 clones are present, roughly 89% being singletons, with the ten largest covering approximately 1.5%. From germline, CDR1 is SGHRS and CDR2 YFSETQ. Trimming cost V 4 bases and J 3 bases; bases outside gene matches: 8. The CDR3 covers 16 residues. Participants were aged 18 to 89 years, lived in 20 to 25 US areas, and enrolled virtually. Cohort 3 recovered donors had two negative PCRs, clearance, or symptom resolution.

The TCR originated in a woman aged 25 to 39 who had recovered from COVID-19. This chain joins TRBV5-1 and TRBJ2-3; the match to TRBD1 covers 10 bases. Sample: PBMCs or T cells enriched from blood (not recorded which). The CDR3 spells CASSGYGTGETDTQYF. In DNA, the CDR3 is TGCGCCAGCAGCGGATACGGGACAGGGGAAACAGATACGCAGTATTTT.